A selection of T cell receptor beta chains follows, all from one sample in a study of blood T cell repertoires in COVID-19. Generated by immunoSEQ multiplex PCR, the TCRdb table keeps only in-frame clones and is missing some. Seen here are 400,000 to 450,000 clones, approximately 90% observed once, and the top ten hold more than 0.95%. Sequenced: PBMCs or T cells enriched from blood (not recorded which). These TCRs come from a man aged 30 to 45 who had recovered from COVID-19. The CDR3 runs from the conserved cysteine through the conserved F or W. D genes are given only for firm matches. Clone size, where shown, is once, few, many, or a class for clones that have expanded.

j_gene	v_gene	d_gene	abundance	CDR3nt	CDR3aa
TRBJ2-7	TRBV27	TRBD2	once	TGTGCCAGCAGGGGCGGGAGAAACTACGAGCAGTACTTC	CASRGGRNYEQYF
TRBJ2-7	TRBV6-5	TRBD2	.	TGTGCCAGCAGTTCGATGACTAGCGGGTCCTACGAGCAGTACTTC	CASSSMTSGSYEQYF
TRBJ2-3	TRBV5-8	TRBD2	.	TGTGCCAGCAGCTTGGGGGCTGACGGGAGGGCCACAGATACGCAGTATTTT	CASSLGADGRATDTQYF
TRBJ2-7	TRBV30	.	.	TGTGCCTGGAGTGTACGCGCGTCGGGCGAGCAGTACTTC	CAWSVRASGEQYF
TRBJ1-5	TRBV4-1	TRBD1	.	TGCGCCAGCAGCCAAGGTAGGGGACAGCCCAATCAGCCCCAGCATTTT	CASSQGRGQPNQPQHF
TRBJ2-2	TRBV19	.	once	TGTGCCAGTAGTACGTCCGGGACCGGGGAGCTGTTTTTT	CASSTSGTGELFF
TRBJ2-2	TRBV24-1	.	.	TGTGCCACCAGTGATTTCGGACTGTCTCAAACCGGGGAGCTGTTTTTT	CATSDFGLSQTGELFF
TRBJ2-2	TRBV5-1	TRBD1	.	TGCGCCAGCAGCTCTGTAACAGGGGGCACCGGGGAGCTGTTTTTT	CASSSVTGGTGELFF
TRBJ2-5	TRBV5-1	TRBD1	.	TGCGCCAGCAGCTCCGGGACAGGGGGCACAGAGACCCAGTACTTC	CASSSGTGGTETQYF
TRBJ2-1	TRBV2	.	.	TGTGCCAGCAGTGATGAGGGTAGTTCCTACAATGAGCAGTTCTTC	CASSDEGSSYNEQFF
TRBJ2-1	TRBV14	TRBD2	.	TGTGCCAGCAGCCAAGCTAGCGGAAGTGAGCAGTTCTTC	CASSQASGSEQFF
TRBJ1-5	TRBV4-1	TRBD1	.	TGCGCCAGCAGCGATACAGGGGGCTTACAGCCCCAGCATTTT	CASSDTGGLQPQHF
TRBJ2-5	TRBV4-1	.	.	TGCGCCAGCAGCCAAGAGATAGTTTTGCAGACCCAGTACTTC	CASSQEIVLQTQYF
TRBJ2-1	TRBV20-1	.	.	TGCAGTGCTAGTCTGACTCTTAACAATGAGCAGTTCTTC	CSASLTLNNEQFF
TRBJ2-7	TRBV5-1	TRBD2	.	TGCGCCAGCAGCCCAAGCGGGAGCTCCTACGAGCAGTACTTC	CASSPSGSSYEQYF
TRBJ2-5	TRBV18	.	.	TGTGCCAGCTCACGGAAAGACTGGGTAGGAGAGACCCAGTACTTC	CASSRKDWVGETQYF
TRBJ2-5	TRBV18	.	.	TGTGCCAGCTCATCCGGAGGGGGGGAAGAGACCCAGTACTTC	CASSSGGGEETQYF
TRBJ2-3	TRBV28	TRBD1	.	TGTGCCAGCGGAAGGGGACAGAGAGGGGCAGATACGCAGTATTTT	CASGRGQRGADTQYF
TRBJ1-2	TRBV28	.	.	TGTGCCAGCAGTTTACCGGGGATTAACTATGGCTACACCTTC	CASSLPGINYGYTF
TRBJ1-3	TRBV7-9	.	.	TGTGCCAGCAGCTTATTGACCGGGACTCGAGGAAACACCATATATTTT	CASSLLTGTRGNTIYF
TRBJ1-1	TRBV28	.	.	TGTGCCACCCAGTTTAAGCCGGGGTCTGTGAACACTGAAGCTTTCTTT	CATQFKPGSVNTEAFF
TRBJ2-3	TRBV12-5	.	once	TGTGCTAGTGGTTTGGTATGGGAGAGCACAGATACGCAGTATTTT	CASGLVWESTDTQYF
TRBJ2-1	TRBV5-6	TRBD2	.	TGTGCCAGCAGCTTGGTAGTCTTGCGGGAGGGCCTTTACAATGAGCAGTTCTTC	CASSLVVLREGLYNEQFF
TRBJ2-7	TRBV29-1	TRBD2	.	TGCAGCGTTGAAGATTTAGCGGGAGGCAACGAGCAGTACTTC	CSVEDLAGGNEQYF
TRBJ1-2	TRBV5-1	.	.	TGCGCCAGCAGCTTGGCGGCGGGGGTGGACTATGGCTACACCTTC	CASSLAAGVDYGYTF
TRBJ2-7	TRBV27	.	.	TGTGCCAGCAGTTTAGGCAGGGTGATCTACGAGCAGTACTTC	CASSLGRVIYEQYF
TRBJ2-1	TRBV5-1	TRBD2	.	TGCGCCAGCAGCCCACGCCCCCTAGCGGGACAACAAGGGAATGAGCAGTTCTTC	CASSPRPLAGQQGNEQFF
TRBJ1-1	TRBV28	.	.	TGTGCCAGCAAACAGTTATTGGGAGCGGTAACGAACACTGAAGCTTTCTTT	CASKQLLGAVTNTEAFF
TRBJ2-2	TRBV6-5	.	.	TGTGCCAGCAGTTCTTTCACCGGGGAGCTGTTTTTT	CASSSFTGELFF
TRBJ2-2	TRBV5-6	TRBD2	.	TGTGCCAGCAGCTTGGGTGCCGGGGGGACCGGGGAGCTGTTTTTT	CASSLGAGGTGELFF
TRBJ2-1	TRBV10-1	TRBD2	.	TGCGCCAGCAGCCCGACTAGCGGCTCCTACAATGAGCAGTTCTTC	CASSPTSGSYNEQFF
TRBJ1-2	TRBV18	.	.	TGTGCCAGCTCACCAGGCGGACGGGATTACTATGGCTACACCTTC	CASSPGGRDYYGYTF
TRBJ1-4	TRBV15	TRBD1	.	TGTGCCACGAGGACAGGGGGGAATGAAAAACTGTTTTTT	CATRTGGNEKLFF
TRBJ2-7	TRBV25-1	TRBD2	.	TGTGCCAGCAGTGAGACCGGGGGGGCGCGGTACGAGCAGTACTTC	CASSETGGARYEQYF
TRBJ1-2	TRBV30	.	.	TGTGCCTGGAGTTCGACACCTTCTAACTATGGCTACACCTTC	CAWSSTPSNYGYTF
TRBJ1-2	TRBV12-3/TRBV12-4	.	.	TGTGCCAGCAGTTTATCAGAGGCTCGTGGCTACACCTTC	CASSLSEARGYTF
TRBJ1-2	TRBV28	.	once	TGTGCCAGCAGTCTCCAGACAGGCTATGGCTACACCTTC	CASSLQTGYGYTF
TRBJ1-6	TRBV28	.	few	TGTGCCAGCAGTTTTAGCTCCTATAATTCACCCCTCCACTTT	CASSFSSYNSPLHF
TRBJ2-5	TRBV23-1	TRBD1	.	TGCGCCAGCAGTCAATTGGGACAGGGGGTACAAGAGACCCAGTACTTC	CASSQLGQGVQETQYF
TRBJ2-2	TRBV3-1/TRBV3-2	.	.	TGTGCCAGCAGCCAAGTGCAGTCCGGGGAGCTGTTTTTT	CASSQVQSGELFF
TRBJ2-3	TRBV9	.	.	TGTGCCAGCAGCGTAGGCCAGAAGACGCAGTATTTT	CASSVGQKTQYF
TRBJ2-5	TRBV30	.	.	TGTGCCTGGGGAGCCGGAGAGACCCAGTACTTC	CAWGAGETQYF